One and the same sample provided the 32 T cell receptor beta chains below, sequenced in a study of T cells expressing NK-cell markers. With the 5' RACE reads reprocessed, TCRdb shows one record per CDR3 protein and no DNA. The sample totals approximately 440,000 distinct CDR3 sequences. The sequenced sample consisted of blood T cells: a sorted CD56 or NKG2C T cell subset, CD4+ or CD8+ T cells, or bulk PBMC T cells (not recorded which). All receptors come from a woman in her forties or fifties in good health.

V is TRBV12-3 or TRBV12-4 and J is TRBJ2-3; the TRBD2 assignment by TCRdb is unverifiable without DNA. The CDR3 length is 19 residues. The CDR3 loop is CASIPGSRGLLVGTDTQYF.

The chain couples TRBV10-3 to TRBJ2-5; TCRdb selects TRBD1, and the lack of DNA leaves this call unchecked. This CDR3 is 11 amino acids long. Germline CDR1 reads ENHRY; CDR2 reads SYGVKD. The CDR3 protein is CASAGTETQYF.

The chain carries TRBV7-2 and TRBJ2-2; the D call of TRBD2 rests on TCRdb alone, since no DNA is present to check it. The germline CDR1 and CDR2 sequences are SGHTA and FQGNSA. CDR3 size: 17 residues. Here the CDR3 reads CASSRDILAGDGGELFF.

The chain is built from TRBV6-2 or TRBV6-3 and TRBJ2-3; TCRdb selects TRBD1, and the lack of DNA leaves this call unchecked. The CDR3 totals 15 residues. Germline CDR1 reads MNHEY; CDR2 reads SVGEGT. This CDR3 reads CASKRDRGLGDTQYF.

The rearrangement uses TRBV30 and TRBJ1-6; TCRdb designates TRBD1, a call that cannot be tested without DNA. The CDR3 covers 14 residues. Germline V gene sequence: CDR1 GTSNPN, CDR2 SVGIG (reference sequence). The CDR3 reads CAGKGQGGYSPLHF.

The chain couples TRBV5-1 to TRBJ2-4; as DNA is missing, the TRBD2 call by TCRdb cannot be tested. The CDR3 extends over 15 amino acids. Germline loops: CDR1 SGHRS, CDR2 YFSETQ. This chain's CDR3 is CASSFSAPGLDNQYF.

The chain is built from TRBV7-2 and TRBJ2-1. CDR1 and CDR2 from the germline V gene are SGHTA and FQGNSA. The CDR3 is 14 residues long. This CDR3 reads CASSSAWRGNEQFF.

The rearrangement uses TRBV12-3 or TRBV12-4 and TRBJ1-2; TCRdb indicates TRBD1, and absent DNA this call remains unverified. The CDR3 sequence is 14 residues long. CDR3 protein: CASSHRQGAVGYTF.

The chain uses TRBV24-1 and TRBJ2-1; TCRdb designates TRBD1, a call that cannot be tested without DNA. CDR1 KGHDR and CDR2 SFDVKD come from the germline V gene. This CDR3 has 17 amino acids. The CDR3 sequence is CATSRGGSAVLYNEQFF.

The rearrangement uses TRBV12-3 or TRBV12-4 and TRBJ2-7; TCRdb returns TRBD1, unconfirmable since there is no DNA. The CDR3 sequence is 15 residues long. The CDR3 sequence is CASTRGGIKPYEQYF.

The gene calls are TRBV2 and TRBJ2-2. The CDR3 is 13 residues long. Germline V CDR1 and CDR2: SNHLY, FYNNEI. CDR3 amino acids: CASNPSRTGELFF.

The chain uses TRBV12-3 or TRBV12-4 and TRBJ2-2. There are 12 residues in the CDR3. The CDR3: CASIGGGRELFF.

The chain uses TRBV24-1 and TRBJ2-5; with no DNA, the TCRdb D assignment of TRBD1 cannot be verified. CDR3 length: 15 residues. Germline CDR1 reads KGHDR; CDR2 reads SFDVKD. The CDR3: CATSDFVTGQETQYF.

The chain's CDR3 is CATSFQRTYNEQFF. The chain uses TRBV27 and TRBJ2-1; TCRdb's D call, TRBD2, is unchecked because there is no DNA. Germline assignment: CDR1 MNHEY and CDR2 SMNVEV (reference sequence). The CDR3 runs to 14 residues.

The rearrangement uses TRBV7-8 and TRBJ2-7. This CDR3 has 14 amino acids. Germline V CDR1 and CDR2: SGHVS, FQNEAQ. This chain's CDR3 is CASTSGRTSYEQYF.

This sequence joins TRBV3-1 and TRBJ2-3; the D call from TCRdb, TRBD2, cannot be confirmed without DNA. The germline V gene encodes CDR1 LGHDT and CDR2 YNNKEL (reference sequence). The CDR3 runs to 13 residues. The CDR3 here is CASSQNRLATQYF.

V is TRBV7-2 and J is TRBJ1-1. The germline V gene encodes CDR1 SGHTA and CDR2 FQGNSA. CDR3 length: 14 residues. The CDR3 sequence: CASTTSIGNTEAFF. Drawing the rest from reference TRBV7-2 and TRBJ1-1, the complete variable domain is GAGVSQSPSNKVTEKGKDVELRCDPISGHTALYWYRQSLGQGLEFLIYFQGNSAPDKSGLPSDRFSAERTGGSVSTLTIQRTQQEDSAVYLCASTTSIGNTEAFFGQGTRLTVV.

The J gene is TRBJ1-2, the V gene TRBV5-1. The CDR3 consists of 15 residues. The germline V gene has CDR1 SGHRS and CDR2 YFSETQ. CDR3 residues: CASSLGGTPYDGYTF.

This chain connects TRBV7-2 to TRBJ2-5; TCRdb designates TRBD2, a call that cannot be tested without DNA. The germline V gene encodes CDR1 SGHTA and CDR2 FQGNSA. This CDR3 spans 15 amino acids. CDR3 residues: CASGGPGPTGETQYF.

This chain links TRBV5-1 with TRBJ2-3; TCRdb returns TRBD2, unconfirmable since there is no DNA. Germline CDR1 reads SGHRS; CDR2 reads YFSETQ. This CDR3 spans 17 amino acids. CDR3 sequence reads: CASSLGTAGPGTDTQYF. The full variable domain, rest sourced from reference TRBV5-1 and TRBJ2-3, is KAGVTQTPRYLIKTRGQQVTLSCSPISGHRSVSWYQQTPGQGLQFLFEYFSETQRNKGNFPGRFSGRQFSNSRSEMNVSTLELGDSALYLCASSLGTAGPGTDTQYFGPGTRLTVL.

This chain uses TRBV11-3 with TRBJ2-5; TCRdb picks TRBD1, but there is no DNA to check that call. Germline V lookup: CDR1 SGHNT, CDR2 YENEEA. This CDR3 is 13 amino acids long. The CDR3 region is CASSPEGVETQYF.

This chain links TRBV14 with TRBJ2-1. Per the germline V gene, CDR1 is SGHDN and CDR2 is FVKESK. This CDR3 is 17 amino acids long. The CDR3 reads CASSPKRWHPSYNEQFF.

The chain links TRBV18 to TRBJ1-1. Germline CDR1 is KGHSH and CDR2 is LQKENI. The CDR3 runs to 15 residues. The CDR3 region is CASSPPEGLGTEAFF.

The rearrangement joins TRBV24-1 to TRBJ2-1; without DNA, the TCRdb call of TRBD2 cannot be checked. The CDR3 runs to 14 residues. CDR1 KGHDR and CDR2 SFDVKD come from the germline V gene. The CDR3 here is CATSDPSPDNEQFF.

The CDR3 is CASSLAPATTGELFF. This chain joins TRBV5-1 and TRBJ2-2. This CDR3 is built from 15 residues. Germline V lookup: CDR1 SGHRS, CDR2 YFSETQ.

The chain combines TRBV28 with TRBJ2-5; TCRdb picks TRBD2, but there is no DNA to check that call. The CDR3 is made up of 13 amino acids. Germline values: CDR1 MDHEN, CDR2 SYDVKM. CDR3 region: CATAGLDQETQYF.

This chain links TRBV20-1 with TRBJ1-2; with no DNA, the TCRdb D assignment of TRBD1 cannot be verified. Germline values: CDR1 DFQATT, CDR2 SNEGSKA (reference sequence). This CDR3 spans 17 amino acids. CDR3 sequence: CSARDRIGAASNYGYTF.

Here the CDR3 reads CSVEEWAGPGETQYF. V usage is TRBV29-1 and J usage is TRBJ2-5; TCRdb's assignment of TRBD1 cannot be checked, as there is no DNA. Germline CDR1 and CDR2: SQVTM and ANQGSEA. This CDR3 is built from 15 residues.

The gene calls are TRBV12-3 or TRBV12-4 and TRBJ2-2; TCRdb designates TRBD1, a call that cannot be tested without DNA. This CDR3 spans 21 amino acids. The CDR3: CASSPLRDRGINANPTGELFF.

The chain joins TRBV4-1 to TRBJ1-5; with no DNA, the TCRdb D assignment of TRBD1 cannot be verified. Germline V CDR1 and CDR2: MGHRA, YSYEKL. CDR3 size: 14 residues. The CDR3 protein is CASSQDRGIGPQHF.

V and J are TRBV6-1 and TRBJ1-4. Germline V gives CDR1 MNHNS, CDR2 SASEGT. The CDR3 length is 14 residues. CDR3 region: CAVIRRATNEKLFF.

The chain couples TRBV24-1 to TRBJ2-1. Germline V CDR1 and CDR2: KGHDR, SFDVKD. The CDR3 loop spans 15 amino acids. The CDR3 sequence: CATSLGQILGSEQFF.